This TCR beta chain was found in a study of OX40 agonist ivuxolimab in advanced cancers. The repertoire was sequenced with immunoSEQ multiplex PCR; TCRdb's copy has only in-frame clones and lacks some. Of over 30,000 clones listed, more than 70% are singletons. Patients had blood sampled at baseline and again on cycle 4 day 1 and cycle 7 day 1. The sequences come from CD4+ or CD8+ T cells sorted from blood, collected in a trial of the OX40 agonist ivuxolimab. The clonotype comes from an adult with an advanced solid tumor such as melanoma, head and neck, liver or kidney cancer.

The chain's CDR3 is CASSLAFEGTQYF. The DNA of the CDR3 is TGTGCCAGCAGCTTAGCGTTTGAGGGTACGCAGTATTTT. This rearrangement joins TRBV7-9 to TRBJ2-3; the D gene is possibly TRBD2 (5 bases). The germline gives CDR1 SEHNR, CDR2 FQNEAQ (reference sequence). The ends were cut back, 0 bases at V and 8 bases at J, with 9 bases in the middle. The CDR3 consists of 13 residues. The whole variable domain, filled in from reference TRBV7-9 and TRBJ2-3, reads DTGVSQNPRHKITKRGQNVTFRCDPISEHNRLYWYRQTLGQGPEFLTYFQNEAQLEKSRLLSDRFSAERPKGSFSTLEIQRTEQGDSAMYLCASSLAFEGTQYFGPGTRLTVL.